A single sample is the source of the 7 T cell receptor beta chains below, sequenced in a study of shared clonotypes between healthy human individuals. This table comes from immunoSEQ multiplex PCR, and its TCRdb copy is limited to in-frame clones, with some not included. The sample includes about 580,000 clones, 98% of them seen just once. Cells designated naive CD8 were CD45RO-negative and were positively selected for CCR7, with terminally differentiated effector memory CD45RA+ cells excluded. Material: naive CD8+ T cells sorted from blood. All receptors derive from a man younger than 40 in good health.

This chain connects TRBV6-6 to TRBJ2-7; unclear D gene. Between the trimmed V and J ends, which lost 4 bases and 2 bases, there was a span of 15 bases. Germline CDR1 MNHNY, CDR2 SVGAGI (reference sequence). This CDR3 region has 15 residues. The CDR3 protein is CASSFTAERPYEQYF. CDR3 nucleotides: TGTGCCAGCAGTTTTACCGCGGAGAGGCCCTACGAGCAGTACTTC.

The rearrangement links TRBV21-1 to TRBJ2-2; the table names TRBD1, a call not compared with the DNA. TRBV21-1 is described as a pseudogene. The CDR3 runs 19 residues. The CDR3 spells CASSASARTGDVKSGELFF. CDR3 DNA: TGTGCCAGCAGTGCCTCGGCCCGGACAGGGGATGTAAAGTCCGGGGAGCTGTTTTTT.

The J gene is TRBJ2-1, the V gene TRBV5-5; maybe TRBD1 (5 bases). Germline CDR1 is SGHKS and CDR2 is YYEKEE (reference sequence). The V gene lost 2 bases and the J gene lost 9 bases, with 15 bases spanning the gap. This CDR3 has 14 amino acids. The CDR3, as DNA: TGTGCCAGCAGCTTCCGCCCAGGGTTCGCTGAGCAGTTCTTC. Amino acid sequence: CASSFRPGFAEQFF.

The chain joins TRBV7-9 to TRBJ2-7; TRBD1 aligns across 9 bases. This CDR3 is built from 14 residues. The V segment lost 5 bases and the J segment 4 bases; nucleotides outside the gene matches: 6. Germline V gene data show CDR1 as SEHNR and CDR2 as FQNEAQ (reference sequence). The CDR3 DNA reads TGTGCCAGCAGCCCGTGGGACAGGGCTTACGAGCAGTACTTC. This sequence encodes CASSPWDRAYEQYF.

With respect to this clone: The sample has other DNA sequences that encode this CDR3 too. The rearrangement links TRBV9 to TRBJ2-1; no clear D. The CDR3 has 14 residues. V shed 0 bases and J shed 4 bases, with 8 bases lying between them. CDR1 is SGDLS, CDR2 YYNGEE, per germline. CDR3 nucleotides: TGTGCCAGCAGCGTAGAAGGCAGTTACAATGAGCAGTTCTTC. This codes for CASSVEGSYNEQFF.

The rearrangement uses TRBV29-1 and TRBJ2-7, with TRBD1 identical over 7 bases. The CDR3 has 15 residues. Germline CDR1 SQVTM, CDR2 ANQGSEA. V shed 2 bases and J 2 bases; nucleotides not matched to a gene: 9. The CDR3 DNA reads TGCAGCGTTGAATACGCCGGGACAGAAACCTACGAGCAGTACTTC. Translated: CSVEYAGTETYEQYF.

This clone has only one observation. The rearrangement links TRBV7-9 to TRBJ1-2; D is ambiguous. Trimming took 1 base from V and 2 from J, leaving 11 bases between them. This CDR3 comprises 15 residues. CDR1 is SEHNR, CDR2 FQNEAQ, per germline (reference sequence). In DNA form, the CDR3 reads TGTGCCAGCAGCTTAGAGGCAACAGCAAACTATGGCTACACCTTC. As protein: CASSLEATANYGYTF.